Shown below are 9 T cell receptor beta chains from a single sample sequenced in a study of shared clonotypes between healthy human individuals. Method: immunoSEQ multiplex PCR; TCRdb's copy keeps in-frame clones and lacks some. The sample contains 490,000 or so clones, around 80% of which appear only once. The sequencing input was PBMCs. The receptors here all came from a woman aged 40-49 years in good health. Some clones in this sample may be carry-over from other donors' samples.

This clone came up once. This chain links TRBV2 with TRBJ2-3; D is perhaps TRBD2 (5 bases). Germline V lookup: CDR1 SNHLY, CDR2 FYNNEI. The length of the CDR3 is 14 residues. V was pared by 9 bases and J by 2 bases, with 15 bases between. Here the CDR3 DNA reads TGTGCCAGGGGCTTAGCGAGCTACACAGATACGCAGTATTTT. It translates to CARGLASYTDTQYF.

The genes are TRBV11-2 and TRBJ2-3; TRBD1 agrees at 8 bases. Germline CDR1 is SGHAT and CDR2 is FQNNGV. Trimming removed 5 bases from V and 6 bases from J; junction bases left unmatched: 7. The CDR3 contains 14 residues. The CDR3 nucleotides are TGTGCCAGCAGCCCAGAGGACAGGGTGGATACGCAGTATTTT. This codes for CASSPEDRVDTQYF.

The V and J genes are TRBV7-2 and TRBJ1-4; 8 bases line up with TRBD1. Germline-derived CDR1 and CDR2 are SGHTA and FQGNSA. V was pared by 5 bases and J by 8 bases, with 10 bases of the junction left unmatched. The CDR3 length is 15 residues. Here the CDR3 reads CASSRNRGFREKLFF. The CDR3 nucleotides are TGTGCCAGCAGCCGAAACAGGGGGTTTCGGGAAAAACTGTTTTTT.

This clone was seen only a few times. The chain combines TRBV5-1 with TRBJ2-2, with D maybe TRBD1 (5 bases). V dropped 0 bases and J dropped 3 bases, with 9 bases sitting between them. CDR3 length: 15 amino acids. Germline CDR1 is SGHRS and CDR2 is YFSETQ. The CDR3 nucleotides read TGCGCCAGCAGCTTGGGACAGACGTACACCGGGGAGCTGTTTTTT. This sequence encodes CASSLGQTYTGELFF.

V gene TRBV15 combines with J gene TRBJ2-2; 8 bases are shared with TRBD2. V lost 6 bases, J lost 4 bases, and 7 bases stayed unmatched. CDR3 length: 15 amino acids. The germline V gene has CDR1 LNHNV and CDR2 YYDKDF (reference sequence). Here the CDR3 DNA reads TGTGCCACCAGAACAGCGGGAGAGGGCACCGGGGAGCTGTTTTTT. Translated: CATRTAGEGTGELFF.

This clone was observed a single time. This sequence joins TRBV5-1 and TRBJ1-2, with D possibly matching TRBD1 (5 bases). The V end was cut by 2 bases, the J end by 5 bases, with 10 bases between. Germline CDR1 and CDR2: SGHRS and YFSETQ. CDR3 length: 13 amino acids. The CDR3 DNA sequence: TGCGCCAGCAGCTTCGCGCGACAGTATGGCTACACCTTC. It is translated as CASSFARQYGYTF.

The gene calls are TRBV19 and TRBJ2-1, with 12 bases identical to TRBD2. Germline V gene lookup returns CDR1 LNHDA and CDR2 SQIVND (reference sequence). Trimming removed 6 bases from V and 10 bases from J; junction bases left unmatched: 19. There are 18 residues in the CDR3. DNA of the CDR3: TGTGCCAGTAGCCTCCCCTTCACTAGCGGGAGGCCTTCGTGGGAGCAGTTCTTC. Translating gives CASSLPFTSGRPSWEQFF.

V is TRBV5-1 and J is TRBJ2-1, with TRBD2 identical over 10 bases. Germline assignment: CDR1 SGHRS and CDR2 YFSETQ. The length of the CDR3 is 15 residues. V lost 1 base to trimming and J lost 8 bases; unmatched junction nucleotides: 6. The CDR3 DNA follows: TGCGCCAGCAGCTTGTCGGGACTAGCGCAAGATGAGCAGTTCTTC. Translation: CASSLSGLAQDEQFF.

The chain joins TRBV7-2 to TRBJ2-3, with D tentatively TRBD2 (6 bases). The V gene lost 5 bases and the J gene lost 6 bases, with 15 bases spanning the gap. The CDR3 has 14 amino acids. Germline CDR1 SGHTA, CDR2 FQGNSA. The CDR3 loop is CASSLIPGGDTQYF. In nucleotides, the CDR3 is TGTGCCAGCAGCCTCATACCAGGAGGGGATACGCAGTATTTT.